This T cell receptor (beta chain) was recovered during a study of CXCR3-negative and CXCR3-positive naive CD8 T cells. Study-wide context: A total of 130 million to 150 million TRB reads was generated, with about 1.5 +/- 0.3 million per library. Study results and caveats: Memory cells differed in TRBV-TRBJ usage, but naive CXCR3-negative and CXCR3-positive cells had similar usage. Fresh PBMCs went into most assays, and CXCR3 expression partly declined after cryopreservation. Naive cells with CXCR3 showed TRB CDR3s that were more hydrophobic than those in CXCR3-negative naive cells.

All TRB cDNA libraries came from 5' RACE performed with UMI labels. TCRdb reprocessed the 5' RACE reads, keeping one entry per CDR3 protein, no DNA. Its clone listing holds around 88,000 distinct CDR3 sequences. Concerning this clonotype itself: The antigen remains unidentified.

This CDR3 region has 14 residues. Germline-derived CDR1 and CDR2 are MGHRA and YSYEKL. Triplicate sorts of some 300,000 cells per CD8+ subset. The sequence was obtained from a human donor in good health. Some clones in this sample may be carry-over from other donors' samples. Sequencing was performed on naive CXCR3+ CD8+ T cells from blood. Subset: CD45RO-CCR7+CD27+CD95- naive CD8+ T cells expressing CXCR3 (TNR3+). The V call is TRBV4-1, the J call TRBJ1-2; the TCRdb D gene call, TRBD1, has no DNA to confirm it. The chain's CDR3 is CASSQVTGPGGYTF.